This TCR beta chain was obtained from a study of blood T cell repertoires in COVID-19. Across the whole study: Donors in the United States, Italy and Spain gave samples during acute or convalescent COVID-19. Sample material is recorded as cDNA or gDNA derived from T cells, B-cell-depleted T cells, or PBMCs.

The germline V gene has CDR1 MNHNS and CDR2 SASEGT. This CDR3 spans 13 amino acids. J was trimmed by 8 bases and V by 0 bases; bases with no gene match: 4. Source study methods: Reference gene primer amplification in the assay estimated nucleated cell counts. TCRdb's copy holds only in-frame clones and misses some; the assay was immunoSEQ multiplex PCR. V and J calls plus clone size are reproduced from that table; the DNA served to infer D and trimming. This sample has 27,000 or so clones; about 90% occur once, and the top ten carry 2.5% to 3%. The receptor was derived from a human donor in a cohort sampled during active COVID-19. The sequenced sample consisted of peripheral blood. The chain combines TRBV6-1 with TRBJ2-7, with 7 bases that match TRBD2. Written as DNA, the CDR3 is TGTGCCAGCAGTGAAGCCCGGGGGACTAAGCAGTACTTC. This translates into CASSEARGTKQYF.